The rows below give T cell receptor beta chains drawn from one sample of a study of T cell responses to AZD1222 COVID-19 vaccine. The assay was immunoSEQ multiplex PCR, and TCRdb's table has in-frame clones only and misses some. The sample records some 96,000 clones, around 90% being singletons. Sequencing used peripheral blood, obtained on day 0 of AZD1222 vaccination. The source of these receptors is an adult in good health. The CDR3 runs from the conserved cysteine through the conserved F or W. The order of the fields is clone size, D gene, J gene, V gene, CDR3 DNA, CDR3 protein. A D gene is named only where the DNA matches it firmly. For some rows the clone size is stated as once, few or many, or as a class when expanded; others skip it.

-,-,TRBJ1-6,TRBV19,TGTGCCAGTAGTATAAGAAGGGACCGCTATAATTCACCCCTCCACTTT,CASSIRRDRYNSPLHF
-,TRBD1,TRBJ2-7,TRBV7-9,TGTGCCAGCAGATCCCCTTCCGGGACAGGTTCCTACGAGCAGTACTTC,CASRSPSGTGSYEQYF
-,-,TRBJ2-1,TRBV10-3,TGTGCCATCAGTGGTATGCGGAGGGGGATGAATGAGCAGTTCTTC,CAISGMRRGMNEQFF
-,-,TRBJ2-1,TRBV18,TGTGCCAGCTCACCACAGGACTACAATGAGCAGTTCTTC,CASSPQDYNEQFF
-,-,TRBJ1-6,TRBV9,TGTGCCAGCAGCGTCAGCGGCCAGATTAATTCACCCCTCCACTTT,CASSVSGQINSPLHF
-,-,TRBJ1-5,TRBV6-1,TGTGCCAGCAGTGAACAAGGGCTATGGGGCAATCAGCCCCAGCATTTT,CASSEQGLWGNQPQHF
-,-,TRBJ2-3,TRBV7-2,TGTGCCAGCAGCATCTCCCCCACAGATACGCAGTATTTT,CASSISPTDTQYF
-,TRBD2,TRBJ2-2,TRBV3-1/TRBV3-2,TGTGCCAGCAGCCCAGGACTAGCTCCCGGGGAGCTGTTTTTT,CASSPGLAPGELFF
once,-,TRBJ2-1,TRBV2,TGTGCCAGCAGTGAAGGGCACAGGGTGGGGCACAATGAGCAGTTCTTC,CASSEGHRVGHNEQFF
-,TRBD1,TRBJ2-2,TRBV5-1,TGCGCCAGCAGCCTGGGACAGTGGAACACCGGGGAGCTGTTTTTT,CASSLGQWNTGELFF
-,-,TRBJ2-3,TRBV6-5,TGTGCCAGCAGTTACTCGACAGGTGCAGATACGCAGTATTTT,CASSYSTGADTQYF
-,-,TRBJ1-6,TRBV2,TGTGCCAGCAGTGACGAGCCTACGCTTAGCTCCTATAATTCACCCCTCCACTTT,CASSDEPTLSSYNSPLHF
-,-,TRBJ2-7,TRBV3-1/TRBV3-2,TGTGCCAGCAGCCATGTTGACGGGAGAGGCTCCTACGAGCAGTACTTC,CASSHVDGRGSYEQYF
-,-,TRBJ1-1,TRBV29-1,TGCAGCGTTGGGGGTACCGGCACTGAAGCTTTCTTT,CSVGGTGTEAFF
-,-,TRBJ1-5,TRBV21-1,TGTGCCAGCAGCAAAGCCGGGACGGAGGTAGTCAATCAGCCCCAGCATTTT,CASSKAGTEVVNQPQHF
-,-,TRBJ2-7,TRBV21-1,TGTGCCAGCAGCAAAGAGGCAGGGAGGAACGAGCAGTACTTC,CASSKEAGRNEQYF
-,-,TRBJ1-1,TRBV6-5,TGTGCCAGCAGTTACGAGCAGGGCGGAGACACTGAAGCTTTCTTT,CASSYEQGGDTEAFF
-,-,TRBJ2-1,TRBV11-2,TGTGCCAGCAGCTTAGTTTGGCGAGCCCTAGAGCAGTTCTTC,CASSLVWRALEQFF
-,-,TRBJ1-1,TRBV19,TGTGCCAGTAGTTCTCGGACCCAGAGCCGACTGAACACTGAAGCTTTCTTT,CASSSRTQSRLNTEAFF
-,TRBD1,TRBJ2-5,TRBV15,TGTGCCACCAGCAGAGGCGGACAGGGGTGGCAAGAGACCCAGTACTTC,CATSRGGQGWQETQYF
-,-,TRBJ2-5,TRBV2,TGTGCCAGCACTAGCGTCGTGGAGACCCAGTACTTC,CASTSVVETQYF
-,TRBD1,TRBJ1-5,TRBV5-8,TGTGCCAGCAGCGCGGGACAGGGGGTTTTTAGCAATCAGCCCCAGCATTTT,CASSAGQGVFSNQPQHF
-,-,TRBJ2-7,TRBV27,TGTGCCAGCAGTTTATCAGTCGCCTACGAGCAGTACTTC,CASSLSVAYEQYF
-,-,TRBJ2-6,TRBV7-6,TGTGCCAGCAGCTTATTAGCCGGGGTTCCTGGGTCTGGGGCCAACGTCCTGACTTTC,CASSLLAGVPGSGANVLTF
-,TRBD2,TRBJ2-3,TRBV7-8,TGTGCCAGCAGCTTATTTGGGACTAGCGACACAGATACGCAGTATTTT,CASSLFGTSDTDTQYF
-,-,TRBJ1-5,TRBV18,TGTGCCAGCTCACCATCCAGGGGAAGCAATCAGCCCCAGCATTTT,CASSPSRGSNQPQHF
-,TRBD2,TRBJ2-7,TRBV7-2,TGTGCCAGCAGCTATCGGGGTAGCGGGGACGAGCAGTACTTC,CASSYRGSGDEQYF
once,TRBD2,TRBJ2-7,TRBV28,TGTGCCAGCAGCCGAGTCGGGGGGACGGGGGAGCAGTACTTC,CASSRVGGTGEQYF
-,-,TRBJ1-1,TRBV6-1,TGTGCCAGCAGTGAATTGGGGAGGGGTGAAGCTTTCTTT,CASSELGRGEAFF
-,-,TRBJ1-1,TRBV7-6,TGTGCCAGCAGCTTAGCCTCAGGTGGAACTGAAGCTTTCTTT,CASSLASGGTEAFF
-,-,TRBJ1-1,TRBV9,TGTGCCAGCAGCTTAAGGTGGAACAACGAAGCTTTCTTT,CASSLRWNNEAFF
-,-,TRBJ2-7,TRBV2,TGTGCCAGTACCACTGGGCTATTAGCCTACGAGCAGTACTTC,CASTTGLLAYEQYF
once,TRBD1,TRBJ1-2,TRBV30,TGTGCCTGGAGCGCTGGACAGGGGGAGAATGGCTACACCTTC,CAWSAGQGENGYTF
-,-,TRBJ1-2,TRBV11-2,TGTGCCAGCAGACCCCTCAGGGCATCCGGCCAAGGTTATGGCTACACCTTC,CASRPLRASGQGYGYTF